A single sample gave rise to the 14 T cell receptor beta chains below, sequenced in a study of regulatory T cells in long-lasting Graves disease. According to the study, TCR beta libraries were built with iRepertoire HTBI primers and CDR3-region Arm-PCR. TCRdb re-called the multiplex PCR reads with MiXCR, one entry per CDR3 protein. This sample has around 400,000 distinct CDR3 sequences, with 20% to 25% found just once. The time point was: persistent/refractory GD, antithyroid drugs over 5 years with positive TRAb. With RNA extracted from PBMCs as input, the TCR library was made. Source: peripheral blood mononuclear cells (PBMCs), taken when the disease was refractory, from a patient treated with antithyroid drugs. The source is a woman in her 40s with Graves disease.

This clonotype occurred many times. The chain combines TRBV13 with TRBJ1-1; a weak D match, TRBD1 (6 bases). Germline loops: CDR1 PRHDT, CDR2 FYEKMQ (reference sequence). Deletions cut 5 bases from V and 4 bases from J, with 14 bases between. The CDR3 sequence is 14 residues long. The CDR3 DNA follows: TGTGCCAGCAGCCCCCGACGGGGGCCCACTGAAGCTTTCTTT. This codes for CASSPRRGPTEAFF.

V gene TRBV5-1 combines with J gene TRBJ2-7, with D possibly called TRBD1 or TRBD2 (5 bases each). Trimming removed 6 bases from V and 6 bases from J, with 13 bases in between. This CDR3 spans 12 amino acids. Germline V CDR1 and CDR2: SGHRS, YFSETQ. The CDR3 DNA is TGCGCCAGCAACATCAGGGACGGCGAGCAGTACTTC. It encodes CASNIRDGEQYF.

CDR3 protein: CATSRDPAAPGQYF. DNA for the CDR3: TGTGCCACCAGCAGAGATCCTGCGGCCCCGGGTCAGTACTTC. V gene TRBV15 combines with J gene TRBJ2-4; D gene uncertain. Trimming stripped 0 bases from V and 12 bases from J, with 15 bases between. Germline values: CDR1 LNHNV, CDR2 YYDKDF (reference sequence). CDR3 size: 14 residues.

This clonotype turned up a few times. The J gene is TRBJ2-2, the V gene TRBV18; D gene ambiguous. Trimming took off 6 bases at V and 3 bases at J, with 8 bases between the two ends. The CDR3 totals 13 residues. CDR1 is KGHSH and CDR2 is LQKENI in the germline V gene. CDR3 amino acids: CASSPSDTGELFF. CDR3 DNA: TGTGCCAGCTCCCCCTCCGACACCGGGGAGCTGTTTTTT. Supplemented by reference TRBV18 and TRBJ2-2, the full variable domain reads NAGVMQNPRHLVRRRGQEARLRCSPMKGHSHVYWYRQLPEEGLKFMVYLQKENIIDESGMPKERFSAEFPKEGPSILRIQQVVRGDSAAYFCASSPSDTGELFFGEGSRLTVL.

Many counts were recorded for this clonotype. The V call is TRBV11-2, the J call TRBJ2-5; D is ambiguous. With 8 bases removed from V and 3 bases from J, the gap between germline ends came to 16 bases. The CDR3 length is 14 residues. Germline V gene lookup returns CDR1 SGHAT and CDR2 FQNNGV. As DNA, the CDR3 is TGTGCCAGCCGCCAGTGGGGATTGGAAGAGACCCAGTACTTC. The encoded protein is CASRQWGLEETQYF.

This clonotype was observed a single time. The chain has TRBV24-1 and TRBJ1-2; 7 nucleotides match TRBD1. Germline values: CDR1 KGHDR, CDR2 SFDVKD. The CDR3 runs to 12 residues. V lost 5 bases and J lost 4; bases outside the gene matches: 0. CDR3 sequence: CATSAGGYGYTF. CDR3 nucleotides: TGTGCCACCAGTGCAGGGGGCTATGGCTACACCTTC.

This rearrangement joins TRBV11-2 to TRBJ2-7, with D unclear. The germline V gene encodes CDR1 SGHAT and CDR2 FQNNGV. The CDR3 contains 15 residues. V shed 3 bases and J shed 2 bases, with 14 bases lying between them. The CDR3 region is CASSFGIVPTYEQYF. The CDR3 DNA reads TGTGCCAGCAGCTTTGGCATTGTCCCCACCTACGAGCAGTACTTC.

This clonotype came up many times. The chain has TRBV28 and TRBJ1-3; D remains unclear. Trimming removed 6 bases at V and 2 bases at J, with 8 bases between. This CDR3 is built from 13 residues. Germline CDR1 is MDHEN and CDR2 is SYDVKM. CDR3 in amino acids: CASRSGPGNTIYF. Written as DNA, the CDR3 is TGTGCCAGCAGGTCAGGTCCTGGAAACACCATATATTTT.

This clonotype was found many times. The chain has TRBV28 and TRBJ1-1; D may be TRBD1 (5 bases). Germline V gene data show CDR1 as MDHEN and CDR2 as SYDVKM. V shed 2 bases and J shed 0 bases, with 10 bases lying between them. This CDR3 is 15 amino acids long. This chain's CDR3 is CASSLGGRVNTEAFF. For the CDR3, the DNA is TGTGCCAGCAGTTTAGGCGGCAGGGTGAACACTGAAGCTTTCTTT.

This clonotype occurred many times. The V gene is TRBV7-9, the J gene TRBJ2-5; 9 bases fit TRBD2. This CDR3 comprises 16 residues. CDR1 is SEHNR and CDR2 is FQNEAQ in the germline V gene (reference sequence). The J segment lost 2 bases and the V segment lost 5 bases, leaving 9 bases of the junction unmatched. Here the CDR3 reads CASSPLSLAGQETQYF. The CDR3 nucleotides are TGTGCCAGCAGCCCCTTGTCGCTAGCGGGACAAGAGACCCAGTACTTC.

This clonotype was recorded once. The chain links TRBV7-9 to TRBJ2-1; 13 positions agree with TRBD2. The CDR3 consists of 15 residues. V gave up 5 bases and J gave up 7 bases; unmatched junction bases: 5. Germline-derived CDR1 and CDR2 are SEHNR and FQNEAQ (reference sequence). The CDR3 sequence is CASSRTSGSGNEQFF. For the CDR3, the DNA is TGTGCCAGCAGCCGGACTAGCGGGAGCGGAAATGAGCAGTTCTTC. The full variable domain, with the rest looked up from reference TRBV7-9 and TRBJ2-1, is DTGVSQNPRHKITKRGQNVTFRCDPISEHNRLYWYRQTLGQGPEFLTYFQNEAQLEKSRLLSDRFSAERPKGSFSTLEIQRTEQGDSAMYLCASSRTSGSGNEQFFGPGTRLTVL.

The chain has TRBV5-1 and TRBJ2-1, with a possible D match to TRBD1 (6 bases). Germline CDR1 reads SGHRS; CDR2 reads YFSETQ. The CDR3 runs to 13 residues. Trimming took 4 bases from V and 9 from J, leaving 14 bases between them. The CDR3 DNA is TGCGCCAGCAGCGGCGATACAGGGACTGAGCAGTTCTTC. It codes for CASSGDTGTEQFF.

This clonotype occurred many times. The chain is built from TRBV5-1 and TRBJ2-7; TRBD2 matches 7 bases. CDR3 length: 16 amino acids. Trimming cost V 4 bases and J 8 bases; bases outside gene matches: 18. Germline V gene lookup returns CDR1 SGHRS and CDR2 YFSETQ. The CDR3 DNA is TGCGCCAGCAGCACCGAGGTGGGGAGGGTACCTACGAAGCAGTACTTC. Amino acid sequence: CASSTEVGRVPTKQYF.

The chain carries TRBV3-1 and TRBJ2-5; TRBD2 aligns across 9 bases. The CDR3 loop spans 17 amino acids. V was pared by 6 bases and J by 0 bases, with 11 bases of the junction left unmatched. The V gene's germline CDR1 is LGHDT and CDR2 YNNKEL (reference sequence). The CDR3 here is CASSHGLATRYQETQYF. For the CDR3, the DNA is TGTGCCAGCAGTCACGGACTAGCGACACGATACCAAGAGACCCAGTACTTC.